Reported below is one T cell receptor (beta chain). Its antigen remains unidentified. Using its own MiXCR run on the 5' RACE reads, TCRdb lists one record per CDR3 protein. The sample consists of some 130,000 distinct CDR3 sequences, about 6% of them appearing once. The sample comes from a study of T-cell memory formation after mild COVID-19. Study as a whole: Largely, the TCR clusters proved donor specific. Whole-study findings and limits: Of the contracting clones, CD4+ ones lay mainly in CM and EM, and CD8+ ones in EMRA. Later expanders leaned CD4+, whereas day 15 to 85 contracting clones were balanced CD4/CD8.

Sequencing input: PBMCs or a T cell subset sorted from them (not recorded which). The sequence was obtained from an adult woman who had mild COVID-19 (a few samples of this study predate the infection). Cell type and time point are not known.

The CDR3 region is CASRGDSPREQYF. DNA for the CDR3: TGTGCCAGCAGGGGTGACAGTCCGAGGGAGCAGTACTTC. The chain uses TRBV7-9 and TRBJ2-7, with a possible D match to TRBD1 (5 bases). Germline V gene sequence: CDR1 SEHNR, CDR2 FQNEAQ (reference sequence). CDR3 length equals 13 residues. V was trimmed by 6 bases and J by 7 bases, leaving 16 bases between them.